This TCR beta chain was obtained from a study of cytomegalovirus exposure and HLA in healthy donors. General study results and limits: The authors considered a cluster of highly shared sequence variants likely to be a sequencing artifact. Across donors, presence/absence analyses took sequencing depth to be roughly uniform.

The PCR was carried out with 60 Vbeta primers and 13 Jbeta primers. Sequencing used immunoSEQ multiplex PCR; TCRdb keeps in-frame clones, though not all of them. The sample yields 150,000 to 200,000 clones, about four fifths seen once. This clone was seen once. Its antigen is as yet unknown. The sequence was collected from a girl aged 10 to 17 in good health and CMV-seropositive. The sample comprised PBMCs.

The CDR3 bases are TGTGCCCATGGGGCAGGGGCCAACTCCTACGAGCAGTACTTC. This sequence encodes CAHGAGANSYEQYF. The V call is TRBV10-3, the J call TRBJ2-7, with D possibly TRBD1 on 6 matching bases. The CDR3 covers 14 residues. V lost 11 bases and J 0 bases, leaving 17 bases between the germline ends. Germline V lookup: CDR1 ENHRY, CDR2 SYGVKD.